This record concerns one TCR beta chain sequence. Its target is not known. Time point denoted: week 5, during vaccination. The vaccine gave 300 ug of a 20-mer mutant IDH1 peptide subcutaneously per dose. The trim removed 2 bases at V and 9 bases at J, leaving 12 bases unmatched. Germline lookup yields CDR1 SGHTA and CDR2 FQGNSA. The CDR3 covers 15 residues. The sample comes from a study of a mutant IDH1 vaccine in newly diagnosed glioma. Study outcomes and limitations: Most patients, 90% to 95%, showed vaccine-induced immune responses.

Generated by immunoSEQ multiplex PCR, the TCRdb table keeps only in-frame clones and is missing some. The sample contains 32,000 or so clones, about four fifths of which appear only once. The rearrangement joins TRBV7-2 to TRBJ2-5; 7 bases fit TRBD1. The sequence was collected from a man aged 25-45 years with glioma. The specimen was PBMCs, collected from a glioma patient whose treatment included an IDH1 peptide vaccine. CDR3 in DNA: TGTGCCAGCAGCTTATCGTCCCCGACAGGGTGGTCCCAGTACTTC. It is translated as CASSLSSPTGWSQYF.